This entry is about one TCR beta chain. Trimming removed 6 bases at V and 7 bases at J, with 17 bases between. Germline loops: CDR1 SGHDT, CDR2 YYEEEE. CDR3 length: 14 amino acids. The assay was immunoSEQ multiplex PCR, and TCRdb's table has in-frame clones only and misses some. The data show about 140,000 clones, roughly 79% seen once. The entry originates in a study of cytomegalovirus exposure and HLA in healthy donors. This sequence was found in a man under 40 in good health and CMV-seropositive. Source material: PBMCs. The chain employs TRBV5-6 and TRBJ2-1; tentative D call: TRBD1 (5 bases). DNA of the CDR3: TGTGCCAGCACCCAGGGCCTAGGGATTAATGAGCAGTTCTTC. This codes for CASTQGLGINEQFF.